These 20 T cell receptor beta chains originate from one sample sequenced in a study of vaccination and CD4 T cells after COVID-19. The treatment was: roughly 11-day PBMC culture with coronavirus spike peptide pools or control peptides (ViraFEST assay). From the unexposed donor, CD4+ T cells were collected ahead of the COVID-19 pandemic (2011-2018). Cultured CD4+ T-cell DNA underwent Oncomine TCR Beta short-read sequencing. One entry per CDR3 protein results from TCRdb running MiXCR on the PCR reads. Among approximately 7,100 distinct CDR3 sequences listed, 40% to 55% were seen once. These receptors are not linked to any known antigen. The specimen sequenced was CD4+ T cells from blood, cultured in vitro. These receptors were obtained from a human donor in good health.

This clonotype was seen a handful of times. The chain uses TRBV7-9 and TRBJ2-3; no clear D. The CDR3 is 11 residues long. The V and J ends lost 5 bases and 5 bases respectively, with 5 bases between them. Per the germline V gene, CDR1 is SEHNR and CDR2 is FQNEAQ (reference sequence). The CDR3 here is CASSPKDTQYF. CDR3 coding DNA: TGTGCCAGCAGCCCCAAAGATACGCAGTATTTT.

This clonotype has just a few counts. The chain has TRBV7-8 and TRBJ1-1; no firm D call. The CDR3 has 12 residues. V dropped 2 bases and J dropped 8 bases, with 9 bases sitting between them. Germline CDR1 and CDR2: SGHVS and FQNEAQ. The CDR3 here is CASSLFAAEAFF. As DNA, the CDR3 is TGTGCCAGCAGCTTATTCGCTGCAGAAGCTTTCTTT.

The genes are TRBV7-9 and TRBJ2-3; TRBD2 matches at 10 bases. The V and J ends lost 5 bases and 0 bases, in that order; junction bases with no gene match: 8. Germline V gene data show CDR1 as SEHNR and CDR2 as FQNEAQ (reference sequence). CDR3 length equals 17 residues. The CDR3 bases are TGTGCCAGCAGCCCCCTCCGGACTAGCGGTAGCACAGATACGCAGTATTTT. It specifies CASSPLRTSGSTDTQYF.

The chain has TRBV7-9 and TRBJ2-5; 7 bases are a match to TRBD1. The V gene's germline CDR1 is SEHNR and CDR2 FQNEAQ (reference sequence). V shed 5 bases and J 2 bases; nucleotides not matched to a gene: 5. The CDR3 is made up of 14 amino acids. The CDR3 sequence: CASSPGTVQETQYF. Here the CDR3 DNA reads TGTGCCAGCAGCCCAGGGACAGTACAAGAGACCCAGTACTTC.

The chain employs TRBV30 and TRBJ1-1; D is perhaps TRBD1 (6 bases). V was cut by 8 bases and J by 4 bases, with 11 bases left in between. CDR1 and CDR2 from the germline V gene are GTSNPN and SVGIG (reference sequence). The CDR3 consists of 11 residues. The CDR3 bases are TGTGCCGTACAGGGCTTCACTGAAGCTTTCTTT. Encoded protein: CAVQGFTEAFF.

This chain connects TRBV27 to TRBJ1-6; D unclear. The CDR3 length is 14 residues. V was cut by 3 bases and J by 10 bases, with 13 bases left in between. Germline CDR1 reads MNHEY; CDR2 reads SMNVEV (reference sequence). CDR3 nucleotides: TGTGCCAGCAGTTTGACCCCCGGGAAATCACCCCTCCACTTT. It specifies CASSLTPGKSPLHF.

The chain recombines TRBV5-4 with TRBJ2-7; tentative D call: TRBD2 (6 bases). This CDR3 comprises 14 residues. The V gene lost 0 bases and the J gene lost 5 bases, with 12 bases spanning the gap. CDR1 SGHNT and CDR2 YYREEE come from the germline V gene (reference sequence). Here the CDR3 DNA reads TGTGCCAGCAGCTTGGGTGGGAGGAACGACGAGCAGTACTTC. Its translation is CASSLGGRNDEQYF.

The chain recombines TRBV15 with TRBJ1-5, with TRBD1 identical over 8 bases. Trimming took 1 base from V and 1 from J; bases not matched to a gene: 9. CDR3 length: 18 amino acids. Germline CDR1 LNHNV, CDR2 YYDKDF (reference sequence). The CDR3 bases are TGTGCCACCAGCAGAGCTCGACAGGGGATAACAAGCAATCAGCCCCAGCATTTT. Encoded protein: CATSRARQGITSNQPQHF.

The chain is built from TRBV10-3 and TRBJ1-5; D call uncertain. The V gene lost 2 bases and the J gene lost 0 bases, with 8 bases spanning the gap. This CDR3 contains 15 residues. Germline V gene lookup returns CDR1 ENHRY and CDR2 SYGVKD. The CDR3 loop is CAISEGNPSNQPQHF. Here the CDR3 DNA reads TGTGCCATCAGTGAGGGAAACCCTAGCAATCAGCCCCAGCATTTT.

This rearrangement joins TRBV7-2 to TRBJ1-2, with D maybe TRBD1 (5 bases). The CDR3 runs to 16 residues. Trimming removed 1 base from V and 2 bases from J, with 14 bases in between. Per germline, CDR1 SGHTA and CDR2 FQGNSA. CDR3 sequence reads: CASSLDPGQANYGYTF. Here the CDR3 DNA reads TGTGCCAGCAGCTTAGACCCTGGACAAGCCAACTATGGCTACACCTTC.

The chain links TRBV19 to TRBJ2-7; weak D call: TRBD2 (6 bases). V gave up 7 bases and J gave up 4 bases, with 14 bases separating them. Germline V gene sequence: CDR1 LNHDA, CDR2 SQIVND (reference sequence). This CDR3 spans 13 amino acids. The CDR3 nucleotides read TGTGCCAGTACCCGCGGGGCAGATTACGAGCAGTACTTC. Amino acid sequence: CASTRGADYEQYF.

This clonotype was recorded a few times. V usage is TRBV7-2 and J usage is TRBJ2-2; no definite D call. Looked up from germline, CDR1 is SGHTA and CDR2 is FQGNSA. V was cut by 2 bases and J by 5 bases, with 3 bases left in between. The CDR3 has 12 residues. CDR3 nucleotide sequence: TGTGCCAGCAGCTTAATTACCGGGGAGCTGTTTTTT. This gives the protein CASSLITGELFF.

This clonotype occurred a few times. J is TRBJ1-1 and V is TRBV7-9; D remains unclear. This CDR3 comprises 13 residues. Trimming took 2 bases from V and 3 from J, leaving 7 bases between them. Germline-derived CDR1 and CDR2 are SEHNR and FQNEAQ (reference sequence). The CDR3 DNA follows: TGTGCCAGCAGCTTAAGTCGAGACACTGAAGCTTTCTTT. Protein product: CASSLSRDTEAFF.

The V and J genes are TRBV15 and TRBJ1-1; D remains ambiguous. The CDR3 loop spans 17 amino acids. The germline V gene encodes CDR1 LNHNV and CDR2 YYDKDF (reference sequence). Trimming shortened V by 0 bases and J by 4 bases, and 18 bases separated the two germline ends. The CDR3 region has the DNA TGTGCCACCAGCAGAGAAAGGGCAGCGGGCCGTTTCACTGAAGCTTTCTTT. It yields the protein CATSRERAAGRFTEAFF. The variable domain in full, with the rest retrieved from reference TRBV15 and TRBJ1-1, is DAMVIQNPRYQVTQFGKPVTLSCSQTLNHNVMYWYQQKSSQAPKLLFHYYDKDFNNEADTPDNFQSRRPNTSFCFLDIRSPGLGDTAMYLCATSRERAAGRFTEAFFGQGTRLTVV.

V and J are TRBV29-1 and TRBJ1-5; TRBD1 matches at 7 bases. CDR3 length: 14 residues. After removal of 5 bases from V and 4 bases from J, the junction contained 8 bases not matched to a gene. The V gene's germline CDR1 is SQVTM and CDR2 ANQGSEA. The CDR3 DNA follows: TGCAGCGTTAGCCGAGGGGGCATTAATCAGCCCCAGCATTTT. Its protein product is CSVSRGGINQPQHF.

The CDR3 nucleotides read TGTGCCAGCAGACGTAGACTAGCGGGAGTTGGACAAGAGACCCAGTACTTC. Translated: CASRRRLAGVGQETQYF. J is TRBJ2-5 and V is TRBV5-5; 12 bases are a match to TRBD2. The CDR3 covers 17 residues. The V gene's germline CDR1 is SGHKS and CDR2 YYEKEE (reference sequence). Trimming cost V 5 bases and J 2 bases; bases outside gene matches: 10.

The chain couples TRBV10-1 to TRBJ1-1; D possibly corresponds to TRBD1 (6 bases). The germline CDR1 and CDR2 sequences are WNHNN and SYGVQD (reference sequence). Trimming shortened V by 6 bases and J by 8 bases, and 10 bases separated the two germline ends. The CDR3 sequence is 11 residues long. The CDR3 spells CASSRDNEAFF. DNA of the CDR3: TGCGCCAGCAGCCGGGACAACGAAGCTTTCTTT.

This CDR3 is CASSRTGGNSPLHF. CDR3 DNA sequence: TGTGCCAGCAGTCGGACAGGGGGTAATTCACCCCTCCACTTT. The rearrangement uses TRBV28 and TRBJ1-6, with 10 bases lining up with TRBD1. Trimming removed 5 bases from V and 6 bases from J; junction bases left unmatched: 1. This CDR3 spans 14 amino acids. Germline V gene lookup returns CDR1 MDHEN and CDR2 SYDVKM.

V and J are TRBV5-1 and TRBJ2-6; D possibly matches TRBD1 or TRBD2 (5 bases each). The germline V and J ends were trimmed by 7 bases and 4 bases, with 9 bases remaining between them. This CDR3 comprises 13 residues. Looked up from germline, CDR1 is SGHRS and CDR2 is YFSETQ. CDR3 protein: CASRGEGANVLTF. In nucleotides, the CDR3 is TGCGCCAGCCGAGGGGAAGGGGCCAACGTCCTGACTTTC.

The genes are TRBV6-5 and TRBJ2-3; unclear D gene. The CDR3 length is 18 residues. Germline CDR1 is MNHEY and CDR2 is SVGAGI. Trimming pared 2 bases from V and 2 bases from J, leaving 20 bases between. The CDR3 bases are TGTGCCAGCAGTTACGAGGCTGGCAGTCTCCTATCCACAGATACGCAGTATTTT. Residues: CASSYEAGSLLSTDTQYF.